The entry that follows covers one T cell receptor (beta chain) sequence. Its recognized antigen is unknown. The sample holds no much larger clone one base away, and base qualities are not on file. TCRbeta CDR3 regions were amplified from genomic DNA by means of the immunoSEQ Assay, a bias-controlled multiplex PCR. Processing in the source paper ran as follows. Within the assay, amplification of reference gene primers was used to estimate how many nucleated cells each sample contained. To quantify the absolute abundance of each unique TCRbeta CDR3 rearrangement, sequence reads were collapsed and filtered. Productive Simpson clonality was computed per sample as the square root of Simpson's diversity index over productive rearrangements. The table was pulled from immuneACCESS by TCRdb, which kept in-frame rearrangements only. Such tables lose some clones; where checked, under half of the loss comes from unresolved V genes, and the rest has no known cause. The V and J calls and clone size are taken from that table; D and trimming were inferred from the DNA. In all, the sample holds approximately 200,000 clones, and 70% to 90% of those were seen once. Clones ranked in the top ten supply around 7% of the sample.

This entry belongs to a study of blood T cell repertoires in COVID-19 (dated by TCRdb to between 2020 and 2021). About the study as a whole: The collaborator samples originated in the United States, Italy and Spain and spanned the acute and convalescent phases of COVID-19. The prospective study material was composed of cDNA or gDNA derived from T cells, B-cell-depleted T cells, or PBMCs. Where available, HLA class I and class II types were obtained from metadata supplied by the sample provider rather than from assay-based typing. Nearly every sample came with metadata listing a de-identified subject ID, COVID-19 status, age in years and sex. The repertoires were released in a freely available public database meant as a resource for research on the immune response to SARS-CoV-2. Samples were obtained from the ongoing ImmuneRACE study (first 160 participants) and from some 1,200 subjects provided by 6 global collaborators. The dataset comprised deeply sampled blood TCRbeta repertoires from subjects exposed to, actively infected with, or recovered from COVID-19. Results the study describes overall, beyond this receptor: How much clinical and demographic metadata was included differed by source and by participant, and the metadata was provided uncurated.

In the prospective study, participants were roughly 18 to 95 years old, resided in about 25 geographic areas of the United States, and were enrolled through a virtual design. Cohort assignment in the prospective study relied on participant-reported clinical history from a screening survey and a study questionnaire. Each participant in the prospective study had whole blood, serum and a nasopharyngeal or oropharyngeal swab collected by mobile phlebotomists. Participants in the prospective study had the option to provide additional blood draws and questionnaires over a roughly two-month period. Before DNA extraction, blood samples from the prospective study were shipped at room temperature or frozen. Including the terminal cysteine and phenylalanine, the CDR3 comprises 12 residues. Left in the record is the CDR3 DNA by itself, 36 bases read in frame from the first base. CDR1 and CDR2 (SGHRS, YFSETQ) derive from the germline V gene. Trimming takes 6 bases off V and 4 bases off J; junction bases not matched to a gene: 2.

The clonotype comes from a middle-aged woman with acute COVID-19. The V gene is TRBV5-1 and the J gene is TRBJ1-2; 8 bases in between match TRBD1. Sequencing input: PBMCs or T cells enriched from blood (not recorded which). The sequence in DNA is TGCGCCAGCACCGGGACAGGCTATGGCTACACCTTC. Translated, this is CASTGTGYGYTF.